This T cell receptor (beta chain) was observed in a study of response to subunit inactivated influenza vaccine. There are 16 residues in the CDR3. Germline-derived CDR1 and CDR2 are SGHDT and YYEEEE. With 0 bases removed from V and 4 bases from J, the gap between germline ends came to 14 bases. A few counts support this clonotype. MiXCR was run by TCRdb on the RT-PCR reads, yielding one entry per CDR3 protein. The data hold about 650,000 distinct CDR3 sequences, with 11% to 15% observed a single time. The chain uses TRBV5-6 and TRBJ2-1, with a possible D match to TRBD2 (6 bases). The sequencing here drew on PBMCs from blood, taken around 15 days before vaccination. The clonotype originates from a man between 45 and 60 years old who received an inactivated influenza vaccine. CDR3 amino acids: CASSLEGKAGYNEQFF. The CDR3 DNA is TGTGCCAGCAGCTTGGAGGGAAAGGCGGGATACAATGAGCAGTTCTTC. Variable domain in full (rest from reference TRBV5-6 and TRBJ2-1): DAGVTQSPTHLIKTRGQQVTLRCSPKSGHDTVSWYQQALGQGPQFIFQYYEEEERQRGNFPDRFSGHQFPNYSSELNVNALLLGDSALYLCASSLEGKAGYNEQFFGPGTRLTVL.